Following are 19 T cell receptor beta chains from one sample sequenced in a study of neoadjuvant anti-PD-1 for oral cavity cancer. The protocol was immunoSEQ multiplex PCR, while the TCRdb copy is restricted to in-frame clones and leaves out a portion. The table records about 80,000 clones, roughly 80% of them present only once. Sequenced material: PBMCs, taken before nivolumab (anti-PD-1) treatment. Receptors were obtained from a person between 35 and 79 years old with oral cavity squamous cell carcinoma.

J is TRBJ1-2 and V is TRBV10-2; 9 positions match TRBD1. This CDR3 contains 15 residues. Germline V gene data show CDR1 as WSHSY and CDR2 as SAAADI. Trimming at V came to 7 bases and at J to 4 bases, leaving 10 bases not matched to a gene. CDR3 nucleotide sequence: TGCGCCAGCACTCAAAGCGGGACAGGGAGCTATGGCTACACCTTC. Residues: CASTQSGTGSYGYTF.

This clone has just one count. The chain couples TRBV4-1 to TRBJ1-1; D call uncertain. Germline loops: CDR1 MGHRA, CDR2 YSYEKL. The CDR3 spans 14 residues. The germline V and J ends were trimmed by 3 bases and 0 bases, with 8 bases remaining between them. CDR3 coding DNA: TGCGCCAGCAGCCATCTGACTGTGAACACTGAAGCTTTCTTT. This gives the protein CASSHLTVNTEAFF.

This chain uses TRBV10-3 with TRBJ2-5; the D call may be TRBD1 or TRBD2 (6 bases each). The CDR3 loop spans 13 amino acids. Deletions cut 7 bases from V and 7 bases from J, with 16 bases between. CDR1 ENHRY and CDR2 SYGVKD come from the germline V gene. CDR3 amino acids: CAITRQEGGTQYF. CDR3 coding DNA: TGTGCCATCACTCGACAGGAGGGGGGGACCCAGTACTTC.

The rearrangement links TRBV2 to TRBJ1-4, with D possibly being TRBD1 (6 bases). V was trimmed by 7 bases and J by 2 bases, leaving 14 bases between them. The CDR3 has 15 amino acids. Germline CDR1 is SNHLY and CDR2 is FYNNEI. DNA for the CDR3: TGTGCCAGCAACGGACAGTCTCCGACTAATGAAAAACTGTTTTTT. Translated, it gives CASNGQSPTNEKLFF.

The CDR3 DNA sequence: TGCGCCAGCAGTGAGTCTGGGACAGCCTCCTACGAGCAGTACTTC. Its protein product is CASSESGTASYEQYF. The V and J genes are TRBV10-1 and TRBJ2-7; TRBD1 matches 7 bases. The CDR3 consists of 15 residues. Germline values: CDR1 WNHNN, CDR2 SYGVQD (reference sequence). Losses at the gene ends were 0 bases for V and 0 bases for J; bases not matched to a gene: 2.

The V and J genes are TRBV5-1 and TRBJ2-7; 8 bases align to TRBD2. Trimming at V came to 4 bases and at J to 6 bases, leaving 15 bases not matched to a gene. The germline CDR1 and CDR2 sequences are SGHRS and YFSETQ. The CDR3 is made up of 16 amino acids. This CDR3 is CASSLAGVAGSVEQYF. Here the CDR3 DNA reads TGCGCCAGCAGCCTCGCGGGAGTAGCGGGATCGGTCGAGCAGTACTTC. The whole variable domain, filled in from reference TRBV5-1 and TRBJ2-7, reads KAGVTQTPRYLIKTRGQQVTLSCSPISGHRSVSWYQQTPGQGLQFLFEYFSETQRNKGNFPGRFSGRQFSNSRSEMNVSTLELGDSALYLCASSLAGVAGSVEQYFGPGTRLTVT.

This clone was recorded only once. Other DNA sequences within the sample encode an identical CDR3. The gene calls are TRBV5-1 and TRBJ1-4; TRBD1 aligns across 9 bases. The CDR3 sequence is 14 residues long. With 2 bases clipped from V and 5 bases from J, the junction kept 1 base outside the gene matches. Germline CDR1 SGHRS, CDR2 YFSETQ. The CDR3 DNA sequence: TGCGCCAGCAGCTTCGGACAGGGGAATGAAAAACTGTTTTTT. It specifies CASSFGQGNEKLFF.

This clone was seen more than once but under ten times. The chain has TRBV7-9 and TRBJ2-7, with 8 bases that match TRBD1. V was clipped by 2 bases and J by 4 bases; unmatched bases: 1. The CDR3 length is 13 residues. Germline V gives CDR1 SEHNR, CDR2 FQNEAQ (reference sequence). The CDR3 nucleotides read TGTGCCAGCAGCTTAACAGGGGGGTACGAGCAGTACTTC. Translating gives CASSLTGGYEQYF.

The V call is TRBV5-1, the J call TRBJ1-3; D is unclear. Germline lookup yields CDR1 SGHRS and CDR2 YFSETQ. The CDR3 consists of 14 residues. Trimming stripped 0 bases from V and 0 bases from J, with 4 bases between. The CDR3 region has the DNA TGCGCCAGCAGCTTGGACGGCTCTGGAAACACCATATATTTT. This codes for CASSLDGSGNTIYF. The whole variable domain, remainder taken from reference TRBV5-1 and TRBJ1-3, is KAGVTQTPRYLIKTRGQQVTLSCSPISGHRSVSWYQQTPGQGLQFLFEYFSETQRNKGNFPGRFSGRQFSNSRSEMNVSTLELGDSALYLCASSLDGSGNTIYFGEGSWLTVV.

This clone was detected once. The chain couples TRBV29-1 to TRBJ2-6; D may be TRBD1 (5 bases). Germline V gene lookup returns CDR1 SQVTM and CDR2 ANQGSEA. This CDR3 spans 15 amino acids. V was pared by 2 bases and J by 0 bases, with 8 bases between. The DNA for the CDR3 is TGCAGCGTTGAAACAGGCGGCTCTGGGGCCAACGTCCTGACTTTC. Translation: CSVETGGSGANVLTF.

The chain combines TRBV6-6 with TRBJ2-1; D remains ambiguous. There are 14 residues in the CDR3. Germline V gene sequence: CDR1 MNHNY, CDR2 SVGAGI (reference sequence). Trimming pared 5 bases from V and 1 base from J, leaving 9 bases between. The CDR3 is CASSPRSSYNEQFF. CDR3 sequence (DNA): TGTGCCAGCAGTCCCCGGAGTTCCTACAATGAGCAGTTCTTC.

This chain connects TRBV29-1 to TRBJ2-5; TRBD1 agrees at 9 bases. Trimming removed 7 bases from V and 3 bases from J; junction bases left unmatched: 9. This CDR3 comprises 14 residues. Germline V gene sequence: CDR1 SQVTM, CDR2 ANQGSEA. Here the CDR3 reads CSGRWDRVKETQYF. The CDR3 DNA sequence: TGCAGCGGGCGTTGGGACAGGGTGAAAGAGACCCAGTACTTC.

The sample holds a few counts of this clone. The V call is TRBV18, the J call TRBJ1-5; 8 bases are a match to TRBD1. Trimming took 6 bases from V and 2 from J; bases not matched to a gene: 9. Germline lookup yields CDR1 KGHSH and CDR2 LQKENI. The CDR3 loop spans 16 amino acids. CDR3 nucleotides: TGTGCCAGCTCGCCCGATCAGGGGGCTGGCAATCAGCCCCAGCATTTT. Amino acids: CASSPDQGAGNQPQHF.

The chain has TRBV19 and TRBJ1-1; D remains ambiguous. The V and J ends lost 5 bases and 1 base respectively, with 5 bases between them. This CDR3 region has 12 residues. Germline CDR1 and CDR2: LNHDA and SQIVND (reference sequence). The CDR3 sequence: CASSWPNTEAFF. In DNA form, the CDR3 reads TGTGCCAGTAGTTGGCCGAACACTGAAGCTTTCTTT.

Concerning this clone itself: The same CDR3 is also encoded by other DNA sequences in this sample. The chain links TRBV20-1 to TRBJ1-2; D gene unclear. CDR3 length: 11 residues. V was trimmed by 6 bases and J by 7 bases, leaving 12 bases between them. In germline, CDR1 is DFQATT, CDR2 SNEGSKA (reference sequence). The CDR3 here is CSASPGSGYTF. CDR3 bases: TGCAGTGCCTCACCCGGGAGTGGCTACACCTTC.

The rearrangement uses TRBV7-8 and TRBJ1-5; 8 bases agree with TRBD1. V gave up 5 bases and J gave up 2 bases; unmatched junction bases: 2. CDR1 and CDR2 (germline): SGHVS, FQNEAQ. This CDR3 spans 14 amino acids. For the CDR3, the DNA is TGTGCCAGCAGCCCGGACAGGGGCAATCAGCCCCAGCATTTT. Amino acid sequence: CASSPDRGNQPQHF.

This rearrangement joins TRBV5-1 to TRBJ1-1; D gene ambiguous. The germline V gene has CDR1 SGHRS and CDR2 YFSETQ. This CDR3 has 13 residues. The V end was cut by 5 bases, the J end by 8 bases, with 16 bases between. The CDR3 DNA is TGCGCCAGCAGTCTTTTGGGTGGAATGGAAGCTTTCTTT. It encodes CASSLLGGMEAFF.

The J gene is TRBJ2-2, the V gene TRBV19; D might be TRBD2 (6 bases). Germline-derived CDR1 and CDR2 are LNHDA and SQIVND (reference sequence). The CDR3 spans 16 residues. The germline V and J ends were trimmed by 3 bases and 1 base, with 12 bases remaining between them. CDR3 amino acids: CASSMGTSVNTGELFF. CDR3 nucleotide sequence: TGTGCCAGTAGTATGGGGACTTCCGTGAACACCGGGGAGCTGTTTTTT.

The chain has TRBV7-9 and TRBJ2-5, with D unclear. This CDR3 comprises 17 residues. Germline V gene lookup returns CDR1 SEHNR and CDR2 FQNEAQ (reference sequence). Between the trimmed V and J ends, which lost 0 bases and 1 base, there was a span of 15 bases. The CDR3 region has the DNA TGTGCCAGCAGCTTAGCGGGGTCAACTCCGGGCCAAGAGACCCAGTACTTC. Translation gives CASSLAGSTPGQETQYF.